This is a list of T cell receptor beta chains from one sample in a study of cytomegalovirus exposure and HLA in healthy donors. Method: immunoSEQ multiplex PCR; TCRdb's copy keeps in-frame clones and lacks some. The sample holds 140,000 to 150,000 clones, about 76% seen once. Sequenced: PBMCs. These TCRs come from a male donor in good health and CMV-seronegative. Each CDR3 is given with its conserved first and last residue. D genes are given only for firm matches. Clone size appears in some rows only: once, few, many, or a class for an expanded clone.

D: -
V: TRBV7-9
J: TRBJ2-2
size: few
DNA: TGTGCCAGCAGCTCCGGAGGCGGGACCGGGGAGCTGTTTTTT
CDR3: CASSSGGGTGELFF

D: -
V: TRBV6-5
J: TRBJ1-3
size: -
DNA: TGTGCCAGCGGAGAAAGGGGCACCTCTGGAAACACCATATATTTT
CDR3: CASGERGTSGNTIYF

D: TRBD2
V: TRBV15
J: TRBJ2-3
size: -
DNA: TGTGCCACCAGCCGAAAGCGAGGGCTAGCGGGAGGGGGCACAGATACGCAGTATTTT
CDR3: CATSRKRGLAGGGTDTQYF

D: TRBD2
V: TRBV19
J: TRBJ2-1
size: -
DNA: TGTGCCAGTACCTCGACTAGCGGGAGCTCCTACAATGAGCAGTTCTTC
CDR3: CASTSTSGSSYNEQFF

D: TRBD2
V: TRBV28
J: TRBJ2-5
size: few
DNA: TGTGCCAGCAGTCGACTAGCGGGAGGAAAGACCCAGTACTTC
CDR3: CASSRLAGGKTQYF

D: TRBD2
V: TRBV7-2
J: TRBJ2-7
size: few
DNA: TGTGCCAGCAGCCCAGTGGGCGGGGGGGCCTCCTACGAGCAGTACTTC
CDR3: CASSPVGGGASYEQYF

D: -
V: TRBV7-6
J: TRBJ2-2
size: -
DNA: TGTGCCAGCAGCTTAAACAGGGTCACCGGGGAGCTGTTTTTT
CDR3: CASSLNRVTGELFF

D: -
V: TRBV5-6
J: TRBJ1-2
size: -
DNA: TGTGCCAGCAGCTTGCGGGGTTATGTCGGCAGGCTTAACTATGGCTACACCTTC
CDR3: CASSLRGYVGRLNYGYTF

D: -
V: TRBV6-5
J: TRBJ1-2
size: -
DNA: TGTGCCAGCAGTTACACCCAGGGGATACAGTATGGCTACACCTTC
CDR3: CASSYTQGIQYGYTF

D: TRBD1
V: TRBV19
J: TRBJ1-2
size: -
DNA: TGTGCCAGTAGTGCCCAAGGACAGGGTTTGAGTGGCTACACCTTC
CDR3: CASSAQGQGLSGYTF

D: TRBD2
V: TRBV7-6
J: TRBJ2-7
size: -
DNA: TGTGCCAGCAGCCCCCTGGGCGGGAGCTCCTACGAGCAGTACTTC
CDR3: CASSPLGGSSYEQYF

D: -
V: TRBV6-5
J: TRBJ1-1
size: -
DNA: TGTGCCAGCAGTTACACAGGGAACACTGAAGCTTTCTTT
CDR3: CASSYTGNTEAFF

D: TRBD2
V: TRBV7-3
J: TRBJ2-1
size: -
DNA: TGTGCCAGCAGCTATAGACTAGCGGGAGTAGGAGAGCAGTTCTTC
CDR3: CASSYRLAGVGEQFF

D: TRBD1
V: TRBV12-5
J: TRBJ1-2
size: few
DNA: TGTGCTAGTGGTTTTACGGCAGGGGGTGACTATGGCTACACCTTC
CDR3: CASGFTAGGDYGYTF

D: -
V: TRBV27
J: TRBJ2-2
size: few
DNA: TGTGCCAGCAGTTACAGGACGAACACCGGGGAGCTGTTTTTT
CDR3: CASSYRTNTGELFF

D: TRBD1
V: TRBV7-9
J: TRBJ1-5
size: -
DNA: TGTGCCAGCAGCTCGGAGGGCACAGGGGCTTGGCAGCCCCAGCATTTT
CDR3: CASSSEGTGAWQPQHF

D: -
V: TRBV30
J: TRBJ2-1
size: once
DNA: TGTGCCTGGAGTTCGGGAAACAATGAGCAGTTCTTC
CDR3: CAWSSGNNEQFF

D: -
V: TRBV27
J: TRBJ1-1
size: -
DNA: TGTGCCAGCAGTCCTTGGTCGGGTCCAACGCTCACTGAAGCTTTCTTT
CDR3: CASSPWSGPTLTEAFF

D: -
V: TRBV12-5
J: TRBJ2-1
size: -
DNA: TGTGCTAGTGGCCCTTTGGGGGGGCTCTACAATGAGCAGTTCTTC
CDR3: CASGPLGGLYNEQFF

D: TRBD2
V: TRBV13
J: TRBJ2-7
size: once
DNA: TGTGCCAGCAGCTCCCGGGGGGGGTCGAGGGAGCAGTACTTC
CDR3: CASSSRGGSREQYF

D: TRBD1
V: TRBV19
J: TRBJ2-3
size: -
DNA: TGTGCCAGTAGTCGGGACAGTGAACGAGATACGCAGTATTTT
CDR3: CASSRDSERDTQYF

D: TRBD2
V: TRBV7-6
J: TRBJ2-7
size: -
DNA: TGTGCCAGCAGCCTTAGCGGGGTCAGCTCCTACGAGCAGTACTTC
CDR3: CASSLSGVSSYEQYF

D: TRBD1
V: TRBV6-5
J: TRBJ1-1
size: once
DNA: TGTGCCAGCAGTAGAACAGACAGGGTGAACACTGAAGCTTTCTTT
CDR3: CASSRTDRVNTEAFF

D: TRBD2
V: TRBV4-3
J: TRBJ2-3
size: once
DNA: TGCGCCAGCAGCCAAGATCGACTAGCGGGGGGTGGTACGGCAGATACGCAGTATTTT
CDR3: CASSQDRLAGGGTADTQYF

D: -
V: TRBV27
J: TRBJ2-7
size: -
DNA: TGTGCCAGCACCCGACACGGTTCCTACGAGCAGTACTTC
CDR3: CASTRHGSYEQYF

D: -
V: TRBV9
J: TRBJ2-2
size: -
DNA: TGTGCCAGCAGCGGTACGGGGTGGAACACCGGGGAGCTGTTTTTT
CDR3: CASSGTGWNTGELFF

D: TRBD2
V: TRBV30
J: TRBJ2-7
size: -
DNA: TGTGCCTGGAACCCGGGACTAGCAGCTTACGAGCAGTACTTC
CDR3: CAWNPGLAAYEQYF

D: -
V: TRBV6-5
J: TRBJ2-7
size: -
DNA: TGTGCCAGCAGTTACTCCCGGGACTTCGAGCAGTACTTC
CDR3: CASSYSRDFEQYF

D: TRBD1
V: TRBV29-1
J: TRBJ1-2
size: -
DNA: TGCAGCGTCGGGACAGGGCTGGGCTACACCTTC
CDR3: CSVGTGLGYTF

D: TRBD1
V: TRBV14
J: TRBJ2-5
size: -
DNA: TGTGCCAGCAGCCAATCCCGGGACAGGGAGTGCCAAGAGACCCAGTACTTC
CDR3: CASSQSRDRECQETQYF

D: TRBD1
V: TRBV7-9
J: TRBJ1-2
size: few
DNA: TGTTCCAGCAGCTTCATAGACAGGGCTCTCAACTATGGCTACACCTTC
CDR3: CSSSFIDRALNYGYTF

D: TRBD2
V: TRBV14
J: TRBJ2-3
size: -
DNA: TGTGCCAGCAGCCCGGGGGGGGCAGGGACAGATACGCAGTATTTT
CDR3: CASSPGGAGTDTQYF

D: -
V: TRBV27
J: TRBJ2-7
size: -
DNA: TGTGCCAGCAGCCTCTCGGGGATCCCCTACGAGCAGTACTTC
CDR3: CASSLSGIPYEQYF

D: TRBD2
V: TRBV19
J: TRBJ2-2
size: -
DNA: TGTGCCAGTAGTATAGTGATAGCGGGAGGGTCCACCGGGGAGCTGTTTTTT
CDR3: CASSIVIAGGSTGELFF

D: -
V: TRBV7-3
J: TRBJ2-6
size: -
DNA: TGTGCCAGCAGCTCTCTAAATCTGGCCCCGGGCTCTGGGGCCAACGTCCTGACTTTC
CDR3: CASSSLNLAPGSGANVLTF

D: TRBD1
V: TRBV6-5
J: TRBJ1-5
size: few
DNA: TGTGCCAGCAGTCCCTCAGGGGGAAACAATCAGCCCCAGCATTTT
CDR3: CASSPSGGNNQPQHF

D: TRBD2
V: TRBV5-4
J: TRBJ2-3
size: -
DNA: TGTGCCAGCATTCGGACTAGCGGGGGGGCCATAGATACGCAGTATTTT
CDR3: CASIRTSGGAIDTQYF

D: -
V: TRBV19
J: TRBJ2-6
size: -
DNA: TGTGCCAGTAGTCCACAAGGGAATCCCGGCCTTACTGGGGCCAACGGCCTGACTTTC
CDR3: CASSPQGNPGLTGANGLTF

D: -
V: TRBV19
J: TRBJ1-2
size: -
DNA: TGTGCCAGTAGTATGTTTGACAGTAGCTATGGCTACACCTTC
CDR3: CASSMFDSSYGYTF

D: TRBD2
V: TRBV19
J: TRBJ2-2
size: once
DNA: TGTGCCAGTACCACTAGCGGGGTGGGTACCGGGGAGCTGTTTTTT
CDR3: CASTTSGVGTGELFF

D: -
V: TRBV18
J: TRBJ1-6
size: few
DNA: TGTGCCAGCTCACAACAGGAGTATTCACCCCTCCACTTT
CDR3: CASSQQEYSPLHF

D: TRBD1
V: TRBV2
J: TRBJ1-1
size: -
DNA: TGTGCCAGCAGTCCCCAGGGAACGACAGGGCGGCAAGCTTTCTTT
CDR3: CASSPQGTTGRQAFF

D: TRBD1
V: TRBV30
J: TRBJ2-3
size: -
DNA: TGTGCCTGGAGTGTAGGGACAGTGAACACAGATACGCAGTATTTT
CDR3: CAWSVGTVNTDTQYF

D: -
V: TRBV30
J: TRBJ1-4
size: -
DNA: TGTGCCTGGAGTGTAAGGGGGGAAAAACTGTTTTTT
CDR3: CAWSVRGEKLFF

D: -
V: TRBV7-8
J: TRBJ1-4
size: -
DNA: TGTGCCAGCAGCTTAGGGGAGGGGTTACGGGAAAAACTGTTTTTT
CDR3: CASSLGEGLREKLFF

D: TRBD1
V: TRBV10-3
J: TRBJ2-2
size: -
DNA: TGTGCCATCAGTGAGCTGCGGGACAGGGGTTTCGGCGGGGAGCTGTTTTTT
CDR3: CAISELRDRGFGGELFF

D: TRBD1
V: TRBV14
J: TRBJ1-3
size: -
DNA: TGTGCCAGCAGCCCGAGGGGACAGTCTGGAAACACCATATATTTT
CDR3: CASSPRGQSGNTIYF

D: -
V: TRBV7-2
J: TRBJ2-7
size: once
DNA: TGTGCCAGCAGCCTTAACTACGAGCAGTACTTC
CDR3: CASSLNYEQYF

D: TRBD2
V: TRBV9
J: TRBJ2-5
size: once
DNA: TGTGCCAGCAGCGTAGTGGGCGGGGAGGGGGAGACCCAGTACTTC
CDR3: CASSVVGGEGETQYF

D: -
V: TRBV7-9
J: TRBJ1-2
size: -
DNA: TGTTCCAGCATGAAGGAGGGGAAAAGATATGGCTACACCTTC
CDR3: CSSMKEGKRYGYTF

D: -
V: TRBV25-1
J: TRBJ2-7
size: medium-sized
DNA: TGTGCCAGCAGCAAAAACTCCTACGAGCAGTACTTC
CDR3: CASSKNSYEQYF

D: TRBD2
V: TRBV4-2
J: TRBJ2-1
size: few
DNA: TGTGCCAGCAGCCAAGATCAAACTAGCGGGGGGAGGGATGAGCAGTTCTTC
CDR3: CASSQDQTSGGRDEQFF

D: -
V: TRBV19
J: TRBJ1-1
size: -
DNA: TGTGCCAGTAGTATCATAACGGGGGGGACTGAAGCTTTCTTT
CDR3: CASSIITGGTEAFF

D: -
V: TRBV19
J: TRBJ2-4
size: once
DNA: TGTGCCAGTAGTACGACGGAAAACAGTCAGTACTTC
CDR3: CASSTTENSQYF

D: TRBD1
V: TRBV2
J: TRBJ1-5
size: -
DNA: TGTGCCAGCGGGACAGACTATCAGCCCCAGCATTTT
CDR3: CASGTDYQPQHF

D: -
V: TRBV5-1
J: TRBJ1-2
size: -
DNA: TGCGCCAGCAGCCCGGTGGCAGGGAACTATGGCTACACCTTC
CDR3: CASSPVAGNYGYTF

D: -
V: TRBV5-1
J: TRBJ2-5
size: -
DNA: TGCGCCAGCAGCCTCCCAGGGGCACAAGAGACCCAGTACTTC
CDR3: CASSLPGAQETQYF

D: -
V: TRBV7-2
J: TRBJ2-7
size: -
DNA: TGTGCCAGCAGCTCATACGGGAGTGCCCCCGTTGGGGAGCAGTACTTC
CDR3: CASSSYGSAPVGEQYF

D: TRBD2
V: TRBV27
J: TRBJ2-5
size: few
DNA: TGTGCCAGCAGTTTAAGTAGCGGGAGGGCTCGAAAGACCCAGTACTTC
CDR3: CASSLSSGRARKTQYF